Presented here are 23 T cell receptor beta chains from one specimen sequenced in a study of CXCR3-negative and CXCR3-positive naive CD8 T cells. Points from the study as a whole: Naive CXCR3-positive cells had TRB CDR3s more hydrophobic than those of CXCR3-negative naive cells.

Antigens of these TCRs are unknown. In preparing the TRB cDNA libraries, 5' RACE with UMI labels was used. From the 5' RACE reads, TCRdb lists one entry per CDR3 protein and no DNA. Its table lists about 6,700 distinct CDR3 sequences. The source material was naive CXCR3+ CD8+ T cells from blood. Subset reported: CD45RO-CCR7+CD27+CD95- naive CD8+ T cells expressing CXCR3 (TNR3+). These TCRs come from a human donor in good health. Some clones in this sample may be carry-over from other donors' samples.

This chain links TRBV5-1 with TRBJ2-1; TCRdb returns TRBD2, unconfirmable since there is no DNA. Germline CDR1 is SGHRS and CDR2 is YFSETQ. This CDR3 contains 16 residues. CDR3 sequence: CASSLPGSFSYNEQFF.

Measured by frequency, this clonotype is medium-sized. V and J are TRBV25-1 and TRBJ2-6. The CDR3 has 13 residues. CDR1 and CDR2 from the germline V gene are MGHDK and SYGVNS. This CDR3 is CASERSGANVLTF.

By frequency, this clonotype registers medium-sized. The CDR3 loop is CASSPHPGSSYGYTF. The chain links TRBV9 to TRBJ1-2; the TCRdb D gene call, TRBD1, has no DNA to confirm it. Germline lookup yields CDR1 SGDLS and CDR2 YYNGEE. This CDR3 spans 15 amino acids.

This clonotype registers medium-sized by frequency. The CDR3 here is CASSYSNSYEQYF. The rearrangement uses TRBV27 and TRBJ2-7. The germline gives CDR1 MNHEY, CDR2 SMNVEV (reference sequence). This CDR3 has 13 residues.

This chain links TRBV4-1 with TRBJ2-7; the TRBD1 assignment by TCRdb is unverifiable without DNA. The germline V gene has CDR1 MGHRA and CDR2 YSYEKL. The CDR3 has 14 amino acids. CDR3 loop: CASSLFDSQYEQYF.

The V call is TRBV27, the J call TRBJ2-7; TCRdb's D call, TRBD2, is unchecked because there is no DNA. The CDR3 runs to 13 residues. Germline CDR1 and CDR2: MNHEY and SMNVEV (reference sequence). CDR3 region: CASGLAEDYEQYF.

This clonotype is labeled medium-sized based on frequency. CDR3 region: CSARESGASYEQYF. The chain employs TRBV20-1 and TRBJ2-7; the D call from TCRdb, TRBD1, cannot be confirmed without DNA. The CDR3 spans 14 residues. Per the germline V gene, CDR1 is DFQATT and CDR2 is SNEGSKA (reference sequence).

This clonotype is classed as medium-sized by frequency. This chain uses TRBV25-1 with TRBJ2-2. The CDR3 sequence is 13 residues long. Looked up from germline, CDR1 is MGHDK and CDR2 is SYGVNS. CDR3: CASSERNTGELFF.

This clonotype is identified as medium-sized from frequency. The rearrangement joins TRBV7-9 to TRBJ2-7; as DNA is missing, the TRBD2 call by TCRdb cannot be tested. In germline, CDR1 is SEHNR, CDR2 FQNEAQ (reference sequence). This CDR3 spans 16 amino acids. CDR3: CASSLKSSGLSYEQYF.

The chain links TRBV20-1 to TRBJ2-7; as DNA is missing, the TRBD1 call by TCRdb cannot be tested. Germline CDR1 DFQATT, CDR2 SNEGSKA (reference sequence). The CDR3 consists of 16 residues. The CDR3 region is CSARGGGDRDLYEQYF.

CDR3 in amino acids: CASSPRRSYNEQFF. The chain couples TRBV12-3 or TRBV12-4 to TRBJ2-1. The CDR3 contains 14 residues.

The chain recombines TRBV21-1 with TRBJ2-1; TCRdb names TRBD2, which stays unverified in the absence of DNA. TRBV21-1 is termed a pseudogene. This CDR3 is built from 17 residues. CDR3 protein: CASSDMNWPWLFNEQFF.

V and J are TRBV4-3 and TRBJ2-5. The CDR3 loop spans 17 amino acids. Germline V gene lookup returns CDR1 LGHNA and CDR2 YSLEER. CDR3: CASSQDGSWGLMETQYF.

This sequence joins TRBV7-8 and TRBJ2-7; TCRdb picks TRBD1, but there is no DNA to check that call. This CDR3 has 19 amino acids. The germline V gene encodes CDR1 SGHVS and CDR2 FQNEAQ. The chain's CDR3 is CASSLAVWATETGSYEQYF. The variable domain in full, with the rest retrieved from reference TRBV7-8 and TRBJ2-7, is GAGVSQSPRYKVAKRGQDVALRCDPISGHVSLFWYQQALGQGPEFLTYFQNEAQLDKSGLPSDRFFAERPEGSVSTLKIQRTQQEDSAVYLCASSLAVWATETGSYEQYFGPGTRLTVT.

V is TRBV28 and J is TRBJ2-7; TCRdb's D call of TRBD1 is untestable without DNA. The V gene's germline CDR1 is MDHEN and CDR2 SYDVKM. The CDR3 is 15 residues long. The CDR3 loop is CASSFDGGQNYEQYF.

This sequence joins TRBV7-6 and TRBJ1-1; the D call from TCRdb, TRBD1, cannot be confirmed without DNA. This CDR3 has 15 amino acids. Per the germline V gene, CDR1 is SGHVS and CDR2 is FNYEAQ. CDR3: CASSLDREGNTEAFF. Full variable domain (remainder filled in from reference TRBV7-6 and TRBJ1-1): GAGVSQSPRYKVTKRGQDVALRCDPISGHVSLYWYRQALGQGPEFLTYFNYEAQQDKSGLPNDRFSAERPEGSISTLTIQRTEQRDSAMYRCASSLDREGNTEAFFGQGTRLTVV.

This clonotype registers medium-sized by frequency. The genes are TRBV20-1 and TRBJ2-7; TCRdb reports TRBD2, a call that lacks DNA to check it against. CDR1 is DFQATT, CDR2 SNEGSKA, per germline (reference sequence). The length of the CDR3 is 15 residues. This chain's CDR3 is CSARGSGAQIYEQYF.

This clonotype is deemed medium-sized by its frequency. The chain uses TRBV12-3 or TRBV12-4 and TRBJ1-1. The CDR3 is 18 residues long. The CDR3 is CASSSLGRSYRMNTEAFF.

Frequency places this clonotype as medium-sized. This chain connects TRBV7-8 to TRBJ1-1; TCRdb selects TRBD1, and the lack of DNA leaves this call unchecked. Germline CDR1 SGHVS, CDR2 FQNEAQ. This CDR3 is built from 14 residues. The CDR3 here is CASKAGAMNTEAFF.

CDR3 protein: CASSPGLAESYEQYF. The J gene is TRBJ2-7, the V gene TRBV5-1; the D call of TRBD2 rests on TCRdb alone, since no DNA is present to check it. Germline values: CDR1 SGHRS, CDR2 YFSETQ. The CDR3 is made up of 15 amino acids.

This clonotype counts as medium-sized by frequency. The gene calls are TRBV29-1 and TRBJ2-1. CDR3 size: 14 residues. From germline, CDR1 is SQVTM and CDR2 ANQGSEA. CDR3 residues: CSVPPRGSYNEQFF.

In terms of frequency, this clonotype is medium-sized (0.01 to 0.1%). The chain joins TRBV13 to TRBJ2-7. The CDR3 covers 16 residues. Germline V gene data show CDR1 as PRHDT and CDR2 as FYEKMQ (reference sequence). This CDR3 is CASREAKTLANYEQYF.

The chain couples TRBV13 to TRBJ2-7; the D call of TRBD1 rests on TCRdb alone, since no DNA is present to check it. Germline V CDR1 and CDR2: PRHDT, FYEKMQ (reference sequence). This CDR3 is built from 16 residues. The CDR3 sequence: CASSPPPAGLIHEQYF.